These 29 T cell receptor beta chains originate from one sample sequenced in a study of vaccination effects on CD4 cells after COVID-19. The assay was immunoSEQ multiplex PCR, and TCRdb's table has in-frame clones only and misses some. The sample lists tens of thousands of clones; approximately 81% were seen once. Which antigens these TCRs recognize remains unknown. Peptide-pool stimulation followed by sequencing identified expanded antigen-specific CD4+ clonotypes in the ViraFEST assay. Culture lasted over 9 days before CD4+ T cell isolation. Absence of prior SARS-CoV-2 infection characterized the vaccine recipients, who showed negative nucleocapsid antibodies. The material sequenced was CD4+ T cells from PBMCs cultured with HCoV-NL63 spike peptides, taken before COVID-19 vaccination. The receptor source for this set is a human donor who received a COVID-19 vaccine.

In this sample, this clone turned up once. The CDR3 spells CATRGTSQEARTSYNEQFF. DNA of the CDR3: TGTGCCACCCGAGGGACTAGCCAGGAGGCTAGAACGTCCTACAATGAGCAGTTCTTC. The chain couples TRBV15 to TRBJ2-1; 9 bases map to TRBD2. V lost 8 bases and J lost 1; bases outside the gene matches: 18. Germline lookup yields CDR1 LNHNV and CDR2 YYDKDF (reference sequence). CDR3 length: 19 residues. The full variable domain, with the rest looked up from reference TRBV15 and TRBJ2-1, is DAMVIQNPRYQVTQFGKPVTLSCSQTLNHNVMYWYQQKSSQAPKLLFHYYDKDFNNEADTPDNFQSRRPNTSFCFLDIRSPGLGDTAMYLCATRGTSQEARTSYNEQFFGPGTRLTVL.

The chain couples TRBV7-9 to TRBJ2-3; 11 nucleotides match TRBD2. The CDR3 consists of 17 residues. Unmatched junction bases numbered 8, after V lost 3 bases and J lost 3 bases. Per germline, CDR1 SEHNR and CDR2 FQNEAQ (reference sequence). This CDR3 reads CASSLEAWTSGTDTQYF. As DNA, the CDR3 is TGTGCCAGCAGCTTGGAGGCCTGGACTAGCGGGACAGATACGCAGTATTTT.

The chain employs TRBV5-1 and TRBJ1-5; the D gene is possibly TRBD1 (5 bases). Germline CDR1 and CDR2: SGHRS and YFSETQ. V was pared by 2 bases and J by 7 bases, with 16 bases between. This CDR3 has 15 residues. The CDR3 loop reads CASSFGGEGQQPQHF. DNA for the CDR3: TGCGCCAGCAGCTTTGGGGGGGAGGGGCAGCAGCCCCAGCATTTT.

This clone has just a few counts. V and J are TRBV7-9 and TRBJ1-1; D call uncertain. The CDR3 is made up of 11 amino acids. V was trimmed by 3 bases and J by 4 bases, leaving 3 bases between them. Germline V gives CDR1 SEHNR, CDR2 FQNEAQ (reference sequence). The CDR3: CASSLVTEAFF. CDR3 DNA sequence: TGTGCCAGCAGCTTGGTCACTGAAGCTTTCTTT.

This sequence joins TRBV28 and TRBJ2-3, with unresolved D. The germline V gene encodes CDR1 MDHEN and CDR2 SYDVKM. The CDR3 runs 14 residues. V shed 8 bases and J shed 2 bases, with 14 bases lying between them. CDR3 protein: CASSDPPNTDTQYF. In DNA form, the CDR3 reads TGTGCCAGCTCGGACCCCCCAAACACAGATACGCAGTATTTT. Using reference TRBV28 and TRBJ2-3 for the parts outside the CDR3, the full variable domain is DVKVTQSSRYLVKRTGEKVFLECVQDMDHENMFWYRQDPGLGLRLIYFSYDVKMKEKGDIPEGYSVSREKKERFSLILESASTNQTSMYLCASSDPPNTDTQYFGPGTRLTVL.

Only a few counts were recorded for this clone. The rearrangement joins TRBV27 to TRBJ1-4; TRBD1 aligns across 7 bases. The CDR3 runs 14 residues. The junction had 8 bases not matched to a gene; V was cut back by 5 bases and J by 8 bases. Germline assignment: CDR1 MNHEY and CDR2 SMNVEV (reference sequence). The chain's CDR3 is CASSTRQGREKLFF. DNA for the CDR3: TGTGCCAGCAGTACCCGACAGGGCAGGGAAAAACTGTTTTTT.

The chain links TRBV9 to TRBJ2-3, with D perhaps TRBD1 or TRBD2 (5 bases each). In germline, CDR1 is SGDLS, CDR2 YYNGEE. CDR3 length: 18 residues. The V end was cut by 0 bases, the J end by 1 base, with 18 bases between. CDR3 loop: CASSVAVMGPMGTDTQYF. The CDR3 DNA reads TGTGCCAGCAGCGTAGCAGTTATGGGACCGATGGGCACAGATACGCAGTATTTT.

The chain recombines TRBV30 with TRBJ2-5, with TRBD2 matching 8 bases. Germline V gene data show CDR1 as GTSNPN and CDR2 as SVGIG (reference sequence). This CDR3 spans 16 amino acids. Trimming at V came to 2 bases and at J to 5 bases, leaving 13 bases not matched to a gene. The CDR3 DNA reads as TGTGCCTGGAGTAAACTAGCGGATCCTCCAGGGGAGACCCAGTACTTC. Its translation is CAWSKLADPPGETQYF.

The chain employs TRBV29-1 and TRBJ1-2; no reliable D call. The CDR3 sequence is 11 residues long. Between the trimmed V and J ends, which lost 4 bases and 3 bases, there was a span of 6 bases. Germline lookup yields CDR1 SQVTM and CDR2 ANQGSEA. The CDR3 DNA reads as TGCAGCGTTGGGACGTACTATGGCTACACCTTC. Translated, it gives CSVGTYYGYTF.

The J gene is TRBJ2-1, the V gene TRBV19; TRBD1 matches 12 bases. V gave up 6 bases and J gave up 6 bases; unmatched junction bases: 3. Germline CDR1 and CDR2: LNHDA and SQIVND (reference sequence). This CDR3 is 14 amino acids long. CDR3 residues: CASRRDRGLNEQFF. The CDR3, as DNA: TGTGCCAGTAGAAGGGACAGGGGGCTCAATGAGCAGTTCTTC.

CDR3 sequence reads: CASSLMLGQDSGTGELFF. CDR3 nucleotide sequence: TGTGCCAGCAGCTTAATGCTGGGGCAGGATTCGGGAACCGGGGAGCTGTTTTTT. The rearrangement uses TRBV11-2 and TRBJ2-2; D is tentatively TRBD1 or TRBD2 (5 bases each). The CDR3 covers 18 residues. Germline V gene lookup returns CDR1 SGHAT and CDR2 FQNNGV. V was cut by 2 bases and J by 5 bases, with 21 bases left in between.

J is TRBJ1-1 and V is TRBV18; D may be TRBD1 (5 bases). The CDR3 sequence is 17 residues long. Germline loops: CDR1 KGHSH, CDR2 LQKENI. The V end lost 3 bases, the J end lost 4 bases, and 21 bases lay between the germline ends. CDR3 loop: CASSPGYGRQTGTEAFF. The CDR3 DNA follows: TGTGCCAGCTCACCTGGCTACGGTAGACAGACCGGCACTGAAGCTTTCTTT. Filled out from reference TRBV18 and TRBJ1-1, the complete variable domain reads NAGVMQNPRHLVRRRGQEARLRCSPMKGHSHVYWYRQLPEEGLKFMVYLQKENIIDESGMPKERFSAEFPKEGPSILRIQQVVRGDSAAYFCASSPGYGRQTGTEAFFGQGTRLTVV.

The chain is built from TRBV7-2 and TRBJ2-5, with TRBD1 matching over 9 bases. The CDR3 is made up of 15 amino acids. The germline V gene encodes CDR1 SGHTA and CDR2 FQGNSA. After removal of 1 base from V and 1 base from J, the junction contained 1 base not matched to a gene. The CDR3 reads CASSLETGGQETQYF. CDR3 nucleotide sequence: TGTGCCAGCAGCTTAGAGACAGGGGGCCAAGAGACCCAGTACTTC.

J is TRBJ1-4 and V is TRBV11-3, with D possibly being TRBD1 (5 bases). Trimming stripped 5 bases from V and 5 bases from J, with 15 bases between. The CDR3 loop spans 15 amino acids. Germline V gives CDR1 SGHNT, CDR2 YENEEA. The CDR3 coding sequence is TGTGCCAGCAGCCGCACCTCAGGGTTGAATGAAAAACTGTTTTTT. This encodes CASSRTSGLNEKLFF.

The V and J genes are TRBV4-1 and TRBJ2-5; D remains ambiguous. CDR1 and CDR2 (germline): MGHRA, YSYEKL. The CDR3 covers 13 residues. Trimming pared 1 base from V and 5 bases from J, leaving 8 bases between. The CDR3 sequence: CASSQVIGETQYF. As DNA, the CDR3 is TGCGCCAGCAGCCAAGTAATCGGTGAGACCCAGTACTTC.

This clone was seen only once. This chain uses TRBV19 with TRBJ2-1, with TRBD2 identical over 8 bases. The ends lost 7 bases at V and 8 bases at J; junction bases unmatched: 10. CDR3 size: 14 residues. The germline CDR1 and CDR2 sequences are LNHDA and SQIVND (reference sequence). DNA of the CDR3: TGTGCCAGTACCACGGGGGGGCCCGCCGATGAGCAGTTCTTC. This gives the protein CASTTGGPADEQFF.

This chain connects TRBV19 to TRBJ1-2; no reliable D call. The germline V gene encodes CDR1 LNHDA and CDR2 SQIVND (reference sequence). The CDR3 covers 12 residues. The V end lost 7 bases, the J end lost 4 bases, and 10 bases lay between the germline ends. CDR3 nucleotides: TGTGCCAGTATGGGCGAGATCTATGGCTACACCTTC. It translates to CASMGEIYGYTF.

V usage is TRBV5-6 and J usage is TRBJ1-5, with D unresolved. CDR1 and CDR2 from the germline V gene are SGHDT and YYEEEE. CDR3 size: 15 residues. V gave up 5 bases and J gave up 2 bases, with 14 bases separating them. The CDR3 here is CASREYGERNQPQHF. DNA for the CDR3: TGTGCCAGCAGAGAATACGGGGAGCGCAATCAGCCCCAGCATTTT.

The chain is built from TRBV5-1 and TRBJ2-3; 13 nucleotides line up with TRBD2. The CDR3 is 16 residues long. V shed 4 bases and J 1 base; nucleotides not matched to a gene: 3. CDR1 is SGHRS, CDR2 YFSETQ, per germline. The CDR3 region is CASSPGTSGGTDTQYF. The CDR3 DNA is TGCGCCAGCAGCCCTGGGACTAGCGGGGGCACAGATACGCAGTATTTT.

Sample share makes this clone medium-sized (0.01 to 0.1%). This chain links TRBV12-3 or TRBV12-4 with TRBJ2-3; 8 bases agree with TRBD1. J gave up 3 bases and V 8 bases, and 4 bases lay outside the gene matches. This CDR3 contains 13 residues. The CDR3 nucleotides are TGTGCCAGCCTCCGGGACAGGACAGATACGCAGTATTTT. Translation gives CASLRDRTDTQYF.

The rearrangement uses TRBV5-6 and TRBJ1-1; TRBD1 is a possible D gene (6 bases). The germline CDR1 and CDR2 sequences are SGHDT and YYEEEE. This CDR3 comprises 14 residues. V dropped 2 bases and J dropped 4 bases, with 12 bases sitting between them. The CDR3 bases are TGTGCCAGCAGCTTTACAGGGAGTGGCACTGAAGCTTTCTTT. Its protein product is CASSFTGSGTEAFF.

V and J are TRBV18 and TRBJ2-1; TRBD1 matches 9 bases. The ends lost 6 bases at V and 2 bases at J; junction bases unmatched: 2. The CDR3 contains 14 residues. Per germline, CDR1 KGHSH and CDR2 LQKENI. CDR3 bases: TGTGCCAGCTCCCACAGGGGGCCCTACAATGAGCAGTTCTTC. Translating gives CASSHRGPYNEQFF.

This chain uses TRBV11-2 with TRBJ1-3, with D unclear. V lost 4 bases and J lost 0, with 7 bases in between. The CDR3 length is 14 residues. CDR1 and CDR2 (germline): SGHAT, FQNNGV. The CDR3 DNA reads TGTGCCAGCAGCTCCCGGCTCTCTGGAAACACCATATATTTT. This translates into CASSSRLSGNTIYF. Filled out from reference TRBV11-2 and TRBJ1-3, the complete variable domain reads EAGVAQSPRYKIIEKRQSVAFWCNPISGHATLYWYQQILGQGPKLLIQFQNNGVVDDSQLPKDRFSAERLKGVDSTLKIQPAKLEDSAVYLCASSSRLSGNTIYFGEGSWLTVV.

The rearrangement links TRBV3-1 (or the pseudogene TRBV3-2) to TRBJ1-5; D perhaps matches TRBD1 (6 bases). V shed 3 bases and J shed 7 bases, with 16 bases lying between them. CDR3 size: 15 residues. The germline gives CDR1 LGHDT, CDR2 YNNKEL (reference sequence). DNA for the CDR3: TGTGCCAGCAGCCAGGGGAAGGGGGGATACCAGCCCCAGCATTTT. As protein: CASSQGKGGYQPQHF.

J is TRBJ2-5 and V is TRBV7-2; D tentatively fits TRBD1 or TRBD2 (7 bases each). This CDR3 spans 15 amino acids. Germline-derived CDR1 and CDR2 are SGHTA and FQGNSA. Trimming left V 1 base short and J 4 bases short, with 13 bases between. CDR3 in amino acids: CASSLGGRGGETQYF. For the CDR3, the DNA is TGTGCCAGCAGCTTAGGGGGCAGGGGGGGAGAGACCCAGTACTTC.

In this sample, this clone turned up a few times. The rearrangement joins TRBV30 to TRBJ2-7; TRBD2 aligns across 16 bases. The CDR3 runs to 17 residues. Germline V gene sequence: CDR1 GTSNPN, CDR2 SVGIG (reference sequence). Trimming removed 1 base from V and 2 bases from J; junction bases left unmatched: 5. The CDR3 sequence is CAWSAGTSGRAAYEQYF. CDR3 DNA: TGTGCCTGGAGTGCGGGGACTAGCGGGAGGGCAGCCTACGAGCAGTACTTC. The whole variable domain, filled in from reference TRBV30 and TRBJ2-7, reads SQTIHQWPATLVQPVGSPLSLECTVEGTSNPNLYWYRQAAGRGLQLLFYSVGIGQISSEVPQNLSASRPQDRQFILSSKKLLLSDSGFYLCAWSAGTSGRAAYEQYFGPGTRLTVT.

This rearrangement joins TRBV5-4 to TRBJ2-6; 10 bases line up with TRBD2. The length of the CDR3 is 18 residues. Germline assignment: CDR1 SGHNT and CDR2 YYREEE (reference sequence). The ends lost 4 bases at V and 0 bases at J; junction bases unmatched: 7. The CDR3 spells CASSGGLAGVSGANVLTF. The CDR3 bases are TGTGCCAGCAGCGGGGGCCTAGCGGGGGTCTCTGGGGCCAACGTCCTGACTTTC.

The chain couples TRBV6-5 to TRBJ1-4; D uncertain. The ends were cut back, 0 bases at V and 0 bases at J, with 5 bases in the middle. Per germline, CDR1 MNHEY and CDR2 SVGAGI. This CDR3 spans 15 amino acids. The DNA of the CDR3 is TGTGCCAGCAGTTACTCTGGAGCAACTAATGAAAAACTGTTTTTT. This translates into CASSYSGATNEKLFF.

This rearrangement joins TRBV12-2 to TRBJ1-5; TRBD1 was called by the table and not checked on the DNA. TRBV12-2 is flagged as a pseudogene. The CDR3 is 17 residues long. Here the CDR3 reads CASRFFSLDRPDQPQHF. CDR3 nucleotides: TGTGCAAGTCGCTTCTTCAGCCTCGACAGGCCCGATCAGCCCCAGCATTTT.